This T cell receptor (beta chain) was obtained from a study of blood T cells in healthy people across ages. Primed by a sample-barcoded 5' primer and a J-beta primer mix, a second PCR proceeded for about 6 to 12 cycles. TCRdb reprocessed the 5' RACE reads via MiXCR and lists one record per CDR3 protein. The sample includes about 810,000 distinct CDR3 sequences, roughly 35% seen only once; the top ten take approximately 12%. Each of the donors had around 9 milliliters of peripheral blood drawn into EDTA-treated Vacutainer tubes. Whenever a sample was processed, at least 6.5 million PBMCs were isolated. This clonotype has a handful of counts. Its cognate antigen is unknown. CDR1 and CDR2 (germline): LGHNA, YNFKEQ. This CDR3 has 13 residues. The study's findings and limits: Age showed a roughly linear inverse relationship with TCR beta diversity per million T cells.

The chain joins TRBV4-2 to TRBJ2-7; TRBD2 matches at 9 bases. The assigned J gene may be wrong: the sequence end matches TRBJ2-5 better. Material: blood. This sequence originates from a man aged 18 to 30 in good health. In DNA form, the CDR3 reads TGTGCCAGCAGCCGCGGGGGGGAAGAGACCCAGTACTTC. Translated: CASSRGGEETQYF.